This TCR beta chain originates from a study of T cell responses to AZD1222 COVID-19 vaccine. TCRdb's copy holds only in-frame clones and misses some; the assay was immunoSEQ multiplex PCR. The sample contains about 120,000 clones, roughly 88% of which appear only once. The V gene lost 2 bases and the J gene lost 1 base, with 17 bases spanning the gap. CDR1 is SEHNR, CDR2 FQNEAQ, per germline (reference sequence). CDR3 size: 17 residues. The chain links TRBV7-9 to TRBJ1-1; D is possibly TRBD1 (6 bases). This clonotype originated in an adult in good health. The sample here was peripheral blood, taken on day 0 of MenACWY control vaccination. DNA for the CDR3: TGTGCCAGCAGCTTAAATGGCGGCGGGACAAGGAACACTGAAGCTTTCTTT. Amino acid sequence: CASSLNGGGTRNTEAFF.